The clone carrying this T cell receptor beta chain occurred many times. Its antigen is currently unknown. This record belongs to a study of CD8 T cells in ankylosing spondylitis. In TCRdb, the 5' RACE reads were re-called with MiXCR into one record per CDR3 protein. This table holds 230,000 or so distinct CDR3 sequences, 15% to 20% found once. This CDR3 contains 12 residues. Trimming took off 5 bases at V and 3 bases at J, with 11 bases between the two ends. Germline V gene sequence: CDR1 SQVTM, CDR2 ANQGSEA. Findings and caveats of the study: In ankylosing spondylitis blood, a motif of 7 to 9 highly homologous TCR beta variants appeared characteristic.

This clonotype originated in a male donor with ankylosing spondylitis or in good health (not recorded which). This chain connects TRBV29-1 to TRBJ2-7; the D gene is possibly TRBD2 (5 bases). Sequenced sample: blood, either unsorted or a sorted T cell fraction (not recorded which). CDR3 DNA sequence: TGCAGCGTTTGGGGAGCTGGCTACGAGCAGTACTTC. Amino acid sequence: CSVWGAGYEQYF.